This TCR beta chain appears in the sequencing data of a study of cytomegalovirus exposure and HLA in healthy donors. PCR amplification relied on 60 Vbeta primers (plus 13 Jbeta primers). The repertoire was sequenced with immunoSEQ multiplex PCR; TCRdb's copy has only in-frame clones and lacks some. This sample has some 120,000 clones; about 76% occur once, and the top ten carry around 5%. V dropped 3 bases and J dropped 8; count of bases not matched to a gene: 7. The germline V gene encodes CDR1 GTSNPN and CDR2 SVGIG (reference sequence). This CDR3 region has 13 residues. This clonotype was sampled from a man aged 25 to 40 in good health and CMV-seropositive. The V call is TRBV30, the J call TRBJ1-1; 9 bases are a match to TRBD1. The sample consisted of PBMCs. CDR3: CAWSGQGRGEAFF. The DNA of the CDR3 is TGTGCCTGGAGCGGACAGGGGCGAGGAGAAGCTTTCTTT.